This entry concerns a single T cell receptor (beta chain). Data came from immunoSEQ multiplex PCR; TCRdb stores just in-frame clones and leaves some out. The table has fewer than 95,000 clones, around 93% seen once. Germline lookup yields CDR1 SGDLS and CDR2 YYNGEE. With 4 bases removed from V and 0 bases from J, the gap between germline ends came to 17 bases. This CDR3 contains 17 residues. This specimen belongs to a study of T cell responses to AZD1222 COVID-19 vaccine. The chain recombines TRBV9 with TRBJ1-3; no clear D gene. The input for sequencing was peripheral blood, taken 28 days after the second AZD1222 dose. The origin of this receptor is an adult who received the AZD1222 COVID-19 vaccine. The CDR3 sequence is CASSLVGGGNSGNTIYF. CDR3 nucleotide sequence: TGTGCCAGCAGCTTAGTTGGAGGAGGGAACTCTGGAAACACCATATATTTT. The whole variable domain, filled in from reference TRBV9 and TRBJ1-3, reads DSGVTQTPKHLITATGQRVTLRCSPRSGDLSVYWYQQSLDQGLQFLIQYYNGEERAKGNILERFSAQQFPDLHSELNLSSLELGDSALYFCASSLVGGGNSGNTIYFGEGSWLTVV.